This T cell receptor beta chain appears in the sequencing data of a study of cytomegalovirus exposure and HLA in healthy donors. Study outcomes and limitations: Across HLA loci, a later analysis found differing TCR association rates, with DRB1 most and HLA-C fewest. A further, later analysis showed that HLA-associated TCR beta chains (compared with equally common others) were more clonally expanded.

Points on this clone: Its antigen is unknown. This sample also contains other DNA sequences that code for the same CDR3.

Both 60 Vbeta primers and 13 Jbeta primers went into the PCR. Some clones are missing from TCRdb's copy, which holds only in-frame ones; the method was immunoSEQ multiplex PCR. Of 120,000 or so clones listed, 80% to 90% are singletons. Sequenced input: PBMCs. This receptor was taken from a male donor in good health and CMV-seropositive.

This CDR3 reads CASSVGTDNQPQHF. CDR3 in DNA: TGTGCCAGCAGCGTAGGGACAGACAATCAGCCCCAGCATTTT. The chain joins TRBV9 to TRBJ1-5; possible D gene TRBD1, 6 bases. Germline-derived CDR1 and CDR2 are SGDLS and YYNGEE. There are 14 residues in the CDR3. V was shortened by 0 bases and J by 3 bases, with 7 bases between the two germline ends.